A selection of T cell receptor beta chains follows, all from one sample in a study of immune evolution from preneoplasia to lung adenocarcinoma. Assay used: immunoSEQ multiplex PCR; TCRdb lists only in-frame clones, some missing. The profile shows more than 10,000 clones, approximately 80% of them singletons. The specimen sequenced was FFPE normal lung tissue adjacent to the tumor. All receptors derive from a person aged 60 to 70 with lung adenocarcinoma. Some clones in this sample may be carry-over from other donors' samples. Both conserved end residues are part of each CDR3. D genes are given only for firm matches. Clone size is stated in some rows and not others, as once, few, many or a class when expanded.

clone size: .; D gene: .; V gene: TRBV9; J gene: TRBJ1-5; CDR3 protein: CASSVGGGRQPQHF; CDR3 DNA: TGTGCCAGCAGCGTAGGGGGGGGCCGGCAGCCCCAGCATTTT
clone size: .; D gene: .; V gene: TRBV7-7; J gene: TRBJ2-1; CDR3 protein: CASSISLDSYNEQFF; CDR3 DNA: TGTGCTAGCAGCATAAGCCTGGATTCCTACAATGAGCAGTTCTTC
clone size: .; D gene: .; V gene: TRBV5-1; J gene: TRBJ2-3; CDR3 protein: CASSLAWRGTDTQYF; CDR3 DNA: TGCGCCAGCAGCTTGGCTTGGAGGGGCACAGATACGCAGTATTTT
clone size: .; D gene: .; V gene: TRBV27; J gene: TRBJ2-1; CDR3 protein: CASSLGGPGLRNEQFF; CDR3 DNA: TGTGCCAGCAGTTTAGGAGGCCCGGGACTTCGGAATGAGCAGTTCTTC
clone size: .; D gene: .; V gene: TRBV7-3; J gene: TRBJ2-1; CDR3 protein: CASSLIGGVEQFF; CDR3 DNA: TGTGCCAGCAGCTTAATTGGAGGGGTGGAGCAGTTCTTC
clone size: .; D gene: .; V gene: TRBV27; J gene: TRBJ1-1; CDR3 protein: CASSLSRAQGRDFSEAFF; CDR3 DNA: TGTGCCAGCAGTTTATCAAGGGCCCAGGGGAGGGATTTCTCTGAAGCTTTCTTT
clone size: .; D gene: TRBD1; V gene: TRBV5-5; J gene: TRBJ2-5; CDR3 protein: CASSRTGEETQYF; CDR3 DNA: TGTGCCAGCAGCCGGACAGGGGAGGAGACCCAGTACTTC
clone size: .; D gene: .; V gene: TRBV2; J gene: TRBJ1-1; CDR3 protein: CASSGGSSNTEAFF; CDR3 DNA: TGTGCCAGCAGTGGGGGCTCCTCGAACACTGAAGCTTTCTTT
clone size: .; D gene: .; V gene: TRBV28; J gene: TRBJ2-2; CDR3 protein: CASTRRQNTGELFF; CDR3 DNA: TGTGCCAGCACACGAAGGCAGAACACCGGGGAGCTGTTTTTT
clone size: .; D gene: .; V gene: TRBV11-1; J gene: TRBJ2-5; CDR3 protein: CASSLGLQETQYF; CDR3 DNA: TGTGCCAGCAGCTTAGGACTACAAGAGACCCAGTACTTC
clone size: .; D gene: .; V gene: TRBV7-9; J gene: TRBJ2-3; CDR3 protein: CASSLGGGRVDTQYF; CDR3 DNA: TGTGCCAGCAGCTTAGGGGGGGGCAGAGTGGATACGCAGTATTTT
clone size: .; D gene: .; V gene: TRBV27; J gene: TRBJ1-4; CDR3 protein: CASKRGGIGGNEKLFF; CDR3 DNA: TGTGCCAGCAAAAGAGGAGGGATTGGGGGCAATGAAAAACTGTTTTTT
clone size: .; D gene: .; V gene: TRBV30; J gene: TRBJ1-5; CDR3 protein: CAWSVRGQPQHF; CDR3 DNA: TGTGCCTGGAGTGTACGGGGGCAGCCCCAGCATTTT
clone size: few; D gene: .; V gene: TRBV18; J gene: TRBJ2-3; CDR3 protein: CASSFSSTDTQYF; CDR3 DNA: TGTGCCAGCTCCTTCTCCAGTACAGATACGCAGTATTTT
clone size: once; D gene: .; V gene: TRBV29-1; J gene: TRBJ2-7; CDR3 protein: CSVEKWGSTGNTYEQYF; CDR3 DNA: TGCAGCGTTGAAAAATGGGGTTCTACAGGGAACACCTACGAGCAGTACTTC
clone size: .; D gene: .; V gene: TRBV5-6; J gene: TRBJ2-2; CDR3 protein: CASSTSFGGGELFF; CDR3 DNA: TGTGCCAGCAGCACCTCCTTTGGTGGCGGGGAGCTGTTTTTT
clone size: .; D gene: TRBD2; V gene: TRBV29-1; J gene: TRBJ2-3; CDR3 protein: CSVPVIEGGSAQYF; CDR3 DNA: TGCAGCGTACCGGTGATAGAGGGAGGGTCGGCGCAGTATTTT
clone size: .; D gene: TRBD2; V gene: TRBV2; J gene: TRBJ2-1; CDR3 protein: CASSKLAERDEQFF; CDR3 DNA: TGTGCCAGCAGTAAACTAGCGGAGAGGGATGAGCAGTTCTTC
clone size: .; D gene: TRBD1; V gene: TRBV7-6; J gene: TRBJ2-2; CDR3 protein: CASSRDRGGELFF; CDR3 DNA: TGTGCCAGCAGCCGCGACAGGGGCGGGGAGCTGTTTTTT
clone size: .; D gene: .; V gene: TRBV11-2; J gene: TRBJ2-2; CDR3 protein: CASSARQAGELFF; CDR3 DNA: TGTGCCAGCAGCGCTCGTCAGGCCGGGGAGCTGTTTTTT
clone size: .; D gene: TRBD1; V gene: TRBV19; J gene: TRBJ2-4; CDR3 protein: CASSIGFFSGGTTKNIQYF; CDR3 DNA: TGTGCCAGTAGTATAGGCTTCTTTTCAGGGGGCACTACCAAAAACATTCAGTACTTC
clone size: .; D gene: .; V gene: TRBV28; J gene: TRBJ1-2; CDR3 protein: CASSFGGDGYTF; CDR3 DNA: TGTGCCAGCAGTTTTGGGGGGGATGGCTACACCTTC
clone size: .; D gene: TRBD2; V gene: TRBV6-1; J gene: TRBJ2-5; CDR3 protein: CASSGLAGDQETQYF; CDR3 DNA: TGTGCCAGCAGTGGACTAGCGGGCGATCAAGAGACCCAGTACTTC
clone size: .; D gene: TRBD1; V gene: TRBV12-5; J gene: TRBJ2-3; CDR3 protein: CASGSRDRGREDTQYF; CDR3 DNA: TGTGCTAGTGGTTCCCGGGACAGGGGGAGAGAAGATACGCAGTATTTT
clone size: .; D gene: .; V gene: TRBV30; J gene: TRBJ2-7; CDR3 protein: CALGAGSPYEQYF; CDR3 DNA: TGTGCCTTGGGGGCCGGGAGCCCCTACGAGCAGTACTTC
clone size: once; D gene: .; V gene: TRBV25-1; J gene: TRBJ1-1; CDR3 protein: CASRDTEAFF; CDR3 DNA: TGTGCCAGCAGGGACACTGAAGCTTTCTTT
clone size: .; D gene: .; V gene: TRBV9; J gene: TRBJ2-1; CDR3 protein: CASSVGGGSYNEQFF; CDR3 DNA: TGTGCCAGCAGCGTAGGAGGAGGGTCCTACAATGAGCAGTTCTTC
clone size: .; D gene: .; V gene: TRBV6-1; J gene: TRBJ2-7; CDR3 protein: CASSDAGGAYEQYF; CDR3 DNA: TGTGCCAGCAGTGACGCTGGTGGGGCCTACGAGCAGTACTTC
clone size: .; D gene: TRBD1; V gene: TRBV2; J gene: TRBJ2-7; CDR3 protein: CASSGYRGSFENEQYF; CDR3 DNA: TGTGCCAGCAGTGGATACAGGGGATCATTTGAAAACGAGCAGTACTTC
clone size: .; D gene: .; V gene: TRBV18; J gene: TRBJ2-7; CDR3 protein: CASSDFTGSSYEQYF; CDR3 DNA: TGTGCCAGCTCAGATTTTACAGGCAGCTCCTACGAGCAGTACTTC
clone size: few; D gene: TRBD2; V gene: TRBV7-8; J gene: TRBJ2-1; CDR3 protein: CASSRTSGRGYNEQFF; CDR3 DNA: TGTGCCAGCAGCCGGACTAGCGGGAGGGGTTACAATGAGCAGTTCTTC
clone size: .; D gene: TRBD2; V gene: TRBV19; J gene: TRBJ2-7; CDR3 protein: CASSGGLVYEQYF; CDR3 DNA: TGTGCCAGTAGTGGGGGACTAGTCTACGAGCAGTACTTC
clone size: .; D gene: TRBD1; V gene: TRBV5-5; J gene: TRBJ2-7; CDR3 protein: CASSRRTGSYEQYF; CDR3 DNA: TGTGCCAGCAGCAGAAGGACAGGGAGTTACGAGCAGTACTTC
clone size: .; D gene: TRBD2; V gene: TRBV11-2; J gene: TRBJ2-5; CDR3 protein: CASSWGLARQETQYF; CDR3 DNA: TGTGCCAGCAGCTGGGGACTAGCGAGACAAGAGACCCAGTACTTC
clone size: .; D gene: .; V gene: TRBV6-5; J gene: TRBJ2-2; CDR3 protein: CASRVLARTGELFF; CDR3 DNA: TGTGCCAGCAGGGTGCTAGCGAGAACCGGGGAGCTGTTTTTT
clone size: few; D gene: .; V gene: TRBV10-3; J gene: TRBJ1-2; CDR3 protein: CAISARAFIYGYTF; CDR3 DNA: TGTGCCATCAGTGCTCGGGCATTCATTTATGGCTACACCTTC
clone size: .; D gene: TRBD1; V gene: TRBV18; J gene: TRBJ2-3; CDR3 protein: CASSPDRGYTDTQYF; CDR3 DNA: TGTGCCAGCTCACCGGACAGGGGCTACACAGATACGCAGTATTTT
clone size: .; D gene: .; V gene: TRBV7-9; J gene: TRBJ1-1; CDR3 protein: CASSPTRGLRGTEAFF; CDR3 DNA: TGTGCCAGCAGCCCCACCCGTGGGTTACGGGGCACTGAAGCTTTCTTT
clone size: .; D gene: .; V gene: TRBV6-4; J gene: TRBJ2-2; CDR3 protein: CASSDGDTGELFF; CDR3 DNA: TGTGCCAGCAGTGACGGGGACACCGGGGAGCTGTTTTTT
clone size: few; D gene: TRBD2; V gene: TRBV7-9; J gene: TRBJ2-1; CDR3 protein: CASSDGWEGYNEQFF; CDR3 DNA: TGTGCCAGCAGCGATGGGTGGGAGGGCTACAATGAGCAGTTCTTC
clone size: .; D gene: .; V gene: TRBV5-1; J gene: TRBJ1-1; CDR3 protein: CASSSQGGTEAFF; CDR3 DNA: TGCGCCAGCAGCTCACAGGGTGGGACTGAAGCTTTCTTT
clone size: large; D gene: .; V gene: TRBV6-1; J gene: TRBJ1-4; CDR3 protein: CASSEPGDGNNEKLFF; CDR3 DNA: TGTGCCAGCAGTGAACCCGGGGATGGGAATAATGAAAAACTGTTTTTT
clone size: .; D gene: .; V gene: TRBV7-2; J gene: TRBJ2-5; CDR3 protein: CASGNTGAPRETQYF; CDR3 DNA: TGTGCCAGCGGAAACACCGGGGCTCCGAGGGAGACCCAGTACTTC
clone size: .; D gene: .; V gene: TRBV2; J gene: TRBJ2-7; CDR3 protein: CASSRIGEQYF; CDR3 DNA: TGTGCCAGCAGCAGGATCGGCGAGCAGTACTTC
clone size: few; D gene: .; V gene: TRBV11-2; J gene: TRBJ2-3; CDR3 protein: CASSFSSLPDTQYF; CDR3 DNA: TGTGCCAGCAGCTTCTCTAGCCTCCCAGATACGCAGTATTTT
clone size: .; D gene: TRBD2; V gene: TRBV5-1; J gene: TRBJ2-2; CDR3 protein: CASSLTGGNTGELFF; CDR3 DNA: TGCGCCAGCAGCTTGACGGGAGGCAACACCGGGGAGCTGTTTTTT
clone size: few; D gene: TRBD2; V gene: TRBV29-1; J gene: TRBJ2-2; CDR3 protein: CSIPGGGPTGELFF; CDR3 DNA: TGCAGCATCCCCGGCGGGGGGCCCACCGGGGAGCTGTTTTTT
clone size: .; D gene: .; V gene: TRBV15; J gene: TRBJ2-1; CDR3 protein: CATSRVASVGVLYEQFF; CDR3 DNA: TGTGCCACCAGCAGAGTGGCTAGCGTGGGGGTACTTTATGAGCAGTTCTTC
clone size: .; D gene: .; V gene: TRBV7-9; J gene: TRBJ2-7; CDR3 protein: CASSLGMGETGPQYF; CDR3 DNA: TGTGCCAGCAGCTTAGGAATGGGGGAGACAGGACCCCAGTACTTC
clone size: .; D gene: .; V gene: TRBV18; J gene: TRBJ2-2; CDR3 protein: CASSPLPDTGELFF; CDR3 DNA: TGTGCCAGCTCACCACTGCCAGACACCGGGGAGCTGTTTTTT
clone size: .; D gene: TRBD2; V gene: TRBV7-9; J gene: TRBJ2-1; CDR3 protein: CASSPSGSRYNEQFF; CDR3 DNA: TGTGCCAGCAGCCCTAGCGGGAGTAGATACAATGAGCAGTTCTTC